The rows below give T cell receptor beta chains drawn from one sample of a study of cytotoxic CD8 clonotypes in ibrutinib-treated CLL. The table came from immunoSEQ multiplex PCR; TCRdb's copy has only in-frame clones and leaves some out. The sample records 100,000 to 150,000 clones, over 75% being singletons. This specimen consisted of PBMCs, obtained after 24 months of ibrutinib treatment. The source of these receptors is a human donor with chronic lymphocytic leukemia. Each CDR3 is given with its conserved first and last residue. Each record gives: J gene, D gene, V gene, clone size, CDR3 DNA, CDR3 protein. A D gene is named only where the DNA matches it firmly. Rows may omit the clone size; those that give it use once, few, many or a size class.

TRBJ1-5 . TRBV7-9 . TGTGCCAGCAGCTTAGATGGGCGTCAGCCCCAGCATTTT CASSLDGRQPQHF
TRBJ2-4 . TRBV5-1 many TGCGCCGTAAGCGAGGTAGGACACATTCAGTACTTC CAVSEVGHIQYF
TRBJ1-3 TRBD1 TRBV5-4 . TGTGCCAGCAGCCGGGGACAGGGTAACGCTGGAAACACCATATATTTT CASSRGQGNAGNTIYF
TRBJ2-7 . TRBV7-6 . TGTGCCAGCAGCTTCATTTCTCATGGCGGCGAGCAGTACTTC CASSFISHGGEQYF
TRBJ2-3 . TRBV21-1 . TGTGCCAGCAGCAAACGGGAGGGCTCCACAGATACGCAGTATTTT CASSKREGSTDTQYF
TRBJ2-7 . TRBV7-2 . TGTGCCAGCAGCTTATCGCCGAGTCCCTCCTACGAGCAGTACTTC CASSLSPSPSYEQYF
TRBJ2-3 . TRBV6-4 . TGTGCCAGCAGCCGAGATGCGGCAGATACGCAGTATTTT CASSRDAADTQYF
TRBJ2-1 . TRBV18 . TGTGCCAGCTCACCCCTGGGCAGGGTGGATGAGCAGTTCTTC CASSPLGRVDEQFF
TRBJ2-7 . TRBV7-2 . TGTGCCAGCAGCTCATTTCAGCGGAATAGCTCCTACGAGCAGTACTTC CASSSFQRNSSYEQYF
TRBJ1-5 . TRBV10-1 . TGCGCCCGGGACAACAAGCAGCCCCAGCATTTT CARDNKQPQHF
TRBJ2-7 TRBD1 TRBV30 . TGTGCCTGGAGTGGGACAGGCGACTCTTTTGACGAGCAGTACTTC CAWSGTGDSFDEQYF
TRBJ1-3 . TRBV28 . TGTGCCAGCAGTTTAACAACAGGGAGGTTTGGAAACACCATATATTTT CASSLTTGRFGNTIYF
TRBJ1-6 . TRBV5-1 . TGCGCCAGCAGCTTGGTGGCCCTTCGGGATTCACCCCTCCACTTT CASSLVALRDSPLHF
TRBJ2-4 . TRBV4-3 . TGCGCCAGCAGCCTCGAGGCGGGCAAAGGGAACATTCAGTACTTC CASSLEAGKGNIQYF
TRBJ2-6 . TRBV4-2 . TGTGCCAGCAGCCAAGAGCTGGGGGACCACTCTGGGGCCAACGTCCTGACTTTC CASSQELGDHSGANVLTF
TRBJ2-5 TRBD1 TRBV7-2 . TGTGCCAGCAGCTTCGACAGGGCCAGCGAGACCCAGTACTTC CASSFDRASETQYF
TRBJ1-2 . TRBV4-2 . TGTGCCAGCAGCCGTGGAGAGGATGGCTACACCTTC CASSRGEDGYTF
TRBJ1-2 . TRBV25-1 . TGTGCCAGCAGTGAAGAGTGGTACGGTGGCTACACCTTC CASSEEWYGGYTF
TRBJ2-7 TRBD1 TRBV18 . TGTGCCAGCTCACCCAGAACAGGGGACTACGAGCAGTACTTC CASSPRTGDYEQYF
TRBJ2-2 TRBD2 TRBV13 . TGTGCCAGCAGCCACACCCCCGGGACTAGCGGCGGGGAGCTGTTTTTT CASSHTPGTSGGELFF
TRBJ1-5 . TRBV19 . TGTGCCAGTAGTAGGAGGCGGGAGCCGCATCAGCCCCAGCATTTT CASSRRREPHQPQHF
TRBJ1-1 TRBD1 TRBV6-1 once TGTGCCAGCAAACTGACAGGGCAGGTCACTGAAGCTTTCTTT CASKLTGQVTEAFF
TRBJ2-7 TRBD2 TRBV28 . TGTGCCAGCAGCAACCTCGGACTAGCGGGAGTCGTGATCTACGAGCAGTACTTC CASSNLGLAGVVIYEQYF
TRBJ1-4 TRBD1 TRBV28 . TGTGCCAGCAGTTCCGGGACAGGGACTGAAAAACTGTTTTTT CASSSGTGTEKLFF
TRBJ1-1 . TRBV18 once TGTGCCAGCTCACCACCCATGGGGGGCACTGAAGCTTTCTTT CASSPPMGGTEAFF
TRBJ1-1 . TRBV27 . TGTGCCAGCAGCCCCGACAAGGTCTTACGGGACGGAGGCTTGACCACTGAAGCTTTCTTT CASSPDKVLRDGGLTTEAFF
TRBJ2-1 TRBD1 TRBV10-3 few TGTGCCATCAGTGAGACTCAGGGGGCGTACAATGAGCAGTTCTTC CAISETQGAYNEQFF
TRBJ2-5 . TRBV7-6 . TGTGCCAGCAGCTTATTCACGGACGGAGAGACCCAGTACTTC CASSLFTDGETQYF
TRBJ2-3 TRBD2 TRBV28 . TGTGCCAGCAGTTTGGTAGGACTAGCGGGAGCAGATACGCAGTATTTT CASSLVGLAGADTQYF
TRBJ2-7 . TRBV29-1 once TGCAGCGTTGCAAAGGTCCAGAATAGCTACGAGCAGTACTTC CSVAKVQNSYEQYF
TRBJ2-1 . TRBV11-3 . TGTGCCAGCAGCCCTGGTGGGATCTCCTACAATGAGCAGTTCTTC CASSPGGISYNEQFF
TRBJ1-5 . TRBV21-1 . TGTGCCAGCATCCTTTCAGGGGGCAAAGGAGGGAGCAATCAGCCCCAGCATTTT CASILSGGKGGSNQPQHF
TRBJ2-1 . TRBV5-1 . TGCGCCAGCAGCCCCTGGGAGGGGGCAAAGAATGAGCAGTTCTTC CASSPWEGAKNEQFF